The 30 T cell receptor beta chains presented below share a single source sample, sequenced in a study of T cells in localized non-small cell lung cancer. Profiled with immunoSEQ multiplex PCR; TCRdb holds only in-frame clones, not every one. The sample lists about 53,000 clones, 80% to 85% occurring once. Material: peripheral blood mononuclear cells, obtained before any cancer treatment. The receptors were sampled from a man between 40 and 70 years old with stage III lung adenocarcinoma.

V and J are TRBV6-5 and TRBJ1-3; D unclear. With 4 bases removed from V and 0 bases from J, the gap between germline ends came to 4 bases. Germline CDR1 reads MNHEY; CDR2 reads SVGAGI. The CDR3 length is 13 residues. CDR3 in DNA: TGTGCCAGCAGTTGGGGCTCTGGAAACACCATATATTTT. This sequence encodes CASSWGSGNTIYF.

The chain carries TRBV13 and TRBJ2-1, with 8 bases that match TRBD2. The junction had 7 bases not matched to a gene; V was cut back by 4 bases and J by 5 bases. This CDR3 contains 15 residues. Germline CDR1 is PRHDT and CDR2 is FYEKMQ (reference sequence). The CDR3 here is CASSSGQRGNNEQFF. The CDR3 coding sequence is TGTGCCAGCAGCTCGGGGCAGCGGGGGAACAATGAGCAGTTCTTC. Filled out from reference TRBV13 and TRBJ2-1, the complete variable domain reads AAGVIQSPRHLIKEKRETATLKCYPIPRHDTVYWYQQGPGQDPQFLISFYEKMQSDKGSIPDRFSAQQFSDYHSELNMSSLELGDSALYFCASSSGQRGNNEQFFGPGTRLTVL.

This chain links TRBV6-1 with TRBJ1-3; D not certain. The germline gives CDR1 MNHNS, CDR2 SASEGT. The CDR3 is made up of 16 amino acids. With 0 bases removed from V and 2 bases from J, the gap between germline ends came to 11 bases. CDR3 residues: CASSEAMAFTGNTIYF. The CDR3 DNA reads TGTGCCAGCAGTGAAGCGATGGCTTTCACTGGAAACACCATATATTTT.

The J gene is TRBJ1-2, the V gene TRBV4-2; 8 nucleotides match TRBD1. The CDR3 is 14 amino acids. Germline V gives CDR1 LGHNA, CDR2 YNFKEQ. V was clipped by 4 bases and J by 8 bases; unmatched bases: 9. The CDR3 loop is CASSPYETGEGYTF. The CDR3 nucleotides are TGTGCCAGCAGCCCCTACGAGACAGGGGAAGGCTACACCTTC.

This clone has a single count. The chain couples TRBV5-1 to TRBJ2-3; D not resolved. Germline CDR1 is SGHRS and CDR2 is YFSETQ. The length of the CDR3 is 12 residues. V was clipped by 1 base and J by 3 bases, with 3 bases between them. CDR3 DNA: TGCGCCAGCAGCTTGAATACAGATACGCAGTATTTT. Amino acid sequence: CASSLNTDTQYF. Based on the CDR3 plus reference TRBV5-1 and TRBJ2-3, the full variable domain is KAGVTQTPRYLIKTRGQQVTLSCSPISGHRSVSWYQQTPGQGLQFLFEYFSETQRNKGNFPGRFSGRQFSNSRSEMNVSTLELGDSALYLCASSLNTDTQYFGPGTRLTVL.

The chain recombines TRBV9 with TRBJ2-3; possible D gene TRBD2, 6 bases. V dropped 0 bases and J dropped 4 bases, with 18 bases sitting between them. CDR3 length equals 17 residues. The V gene's germline CDR1 is SGDLS and CDR2 YYNGEE. The CDR3 sequence is CASSVGIGGGGSDTQYF. The CDR3 region has the DNA TGTGCCAGCAGCGTAGGGATAGGTGGGGGAGGTTCAGATACGCAGTATTTT.

The rearrangement uses TRBV5-6 and TRBJ1-5, with TRBD1 matching over 7 bases. The V gene's germline CDR1 is SGHDT and CDR2 YYEEEE. Trimming cost V 1 base and J 4 bases; bases outside gene matches: 5. The CDR3 extends over 15 amino acids. The CDR3 DNA follows: TGTGCCAGCAGCTTGTGGGACAGATTAAATCAGCCCCAGCATTTT. Translation gives CASSLWDRLNQPQHF.

The chain combines TRBV7-2 with TRBJ1-2; D is unresolved. Trimming cost V 4 bases and J 4 bases, with 10 bases left between them. CDR1 and CDR2 (germline): SGHTA, FQGNSA. This CDR3 has 13 residues. Here the CDR3 DNA reads TGTGCCAGCAGCTACGACATAGGCTATGGCTACACCTTC. It encodes CASSYDIGYGYTF.

V gene TRBV7-9 combines with J gene TRBJ2-6; D not certain. Trimming stripped 5 bases from V and 3 bases from J, with 14 bases between. In germline, CDR1 is SEHNR, CDR2 FQNEAQ (reference sequence). The CDR3 sequence is 16 residues long. CDR3 DNA sequence: TGTGCCAGCAGCCCCCCGGGTCCCAGTGGGGCCAACGTCCTGACTTTC. Amino acids: CASSPPGPSGANVLTF.

The chain uses TRBV19 and TRBJ2-5; D not certain. The CDR3 length is 13 residues. Trimming removed 3 bases at V and 2 bases at J, with 7 bases between. Germline V gene data show CDR1 as LNHDA and CDR2 as SQIVND (reference sequence). CDR3 loop: CASSIPLQETQYF. The CDR3 DNA sequence: TGTGCCAGTAGTATTCCCCTACAAGAGACCCAGTACTTC.

The chain is built from TRBV28 and TRBJ1-2; no clear D gene. CDR3 length: 12 amino acids. The germline V gene has CDR1 MDHEN and CDR2 SYDVKM. Trimming shortened V by 6 bases and J by 4 bases, and 9 bases separated the two germline ends. CDR3 DNA: TGTGCCAGCAGCCCCCGGGCCTATGGCTACACCTTC. Translation: CASSPRAYGYTF.

The chain carries TRBV7-6 and TRBJ1-1; D gene unclear. Germline CDR1 SGHVS, CDR2 FNYEAQ. There are 16 residues in the CDR3. The ends were cut back, 1 base at V and 0 bases at J, with 12 bases in the middle. The CDR3 DNA reads TGTGCCAGCAGCTTAGATCCTCCATATCTGAACACTGAAGCTTTCTTT. This codes for CASSLDPPYLNTEAFF.

The chain has TRBV19 and TRBJ2-3; 13 nucleotides line up with TRBD2. J was trimmed by 5 bases and V by 4 bases; bases with no gene match: 6. This CDR3 spans 16 amino acids. Germline lookup yields CDR1 LNHDA and CDR2 SQIVND (reference sequence). CDR3 amino acids: CASSTQRTSGRDTQYF. CDR3 DNA sequence: TGTGCCAGTAGTACCCAACGGACTAGCGGGAGAGATACGCAGTATTTT.

V gene TRBV6-1 combines with J gene TRBJ2-7; D might be TRBD1 (7 bases). The CDR3 extends over 14 amino acids. The ends were cut back, 11 bases at V and 1 base at J, with 18 bases in the middle. Germline V gene sequence: CDR1 MNHNS, CDR2 SASEGT. CDR3 amino acids: CAGQEGGGSYEQYF. The CDR3 nucleotides are TGTGCCGGACAGGAAGGGGGAGGATCCTACGAGCAGTACTTC.

This clone was seen just once. V is TRBV7-9 and J is TRBJ2-7, with D perhaps matching TRBD2 (6 bases). CDR1 is SEHNR, CDR2 FQNEAQ, per germline (reference sequence). The CDR3 covers 14 residues. With 5 bases removed from V and 5 bases from J, the gap between germline ends came to 16 bases. CDR3 sequence (DNA): TGTGCCAGCAGCAGCAGTAGCCCGGGGGACGAGCAGTACTTC. The encoded protein is CASSSSSPGDEQYF.

This clone was detected a few times. The chain carries TRBV19 and TRBJ2-4; tentatively, D is TRBD1 (6 bases). CDR1 and CDR2 (germline): LNHDA, SQIVND (reference sequence). V gave up 4 bases and J gave up 8 bases, with 15 bases separating them. This CDR3 comprises 14 residues. The CDR3 DNA reads as TGTGCCAGTAGTAGCTACAGGGTTCGGGACATTCAGTACTTC. Encoded protein: CASSSYRVRDIQYF.

The V and J genes are TRBV27 and TRBJ1-5; no clear D. The CDR3 runs 13 residues. The ends were cut back, 6 bases at V and 6 bases at J, with 12 bases in the middle. The germline V gene encodes CDR1 MNHEY and CDR2 SMNVEV (reference sequence). CDR3 loop: CASSRYGSQPQHF. The CDR3 region has the DNA TGTGCCAGCAGCCGGTATGGCAGTCAGCCCCAGCATTTT.

The chain employs TRBV4-1 and TRBJ1-2; D is ambiguous. The germline gives CDR1 MGHRA, CDR2 YSYEKL. The CDR3 totals 15 residues. V lost 0 bases and J lost 7, with 15 bases in between. Here the CDR3 reads CASSQDLEGFSGYTF. CDR3 bases: TGCGCCAGCAGCCAAGATTTGGAGGGCTTCTCTGGCTACACCTTC.

V gene TRBV29-1 combines with J gene TRBJ1-2; TRBD1 aligns across 7 bases. V dropped 4 bases and J dropped 0; count of bases not matched to a gene: 2. Germline values: CDR1 SQVTM, CDR2 ANQGSEA. There are 13 residues in the CDR3. The CDR3, as DNA: TGCAGCGTTGGGGACAGCTCTAACTATGGCTACACCTTC. It is translated as CSVGDSSNYGYTF. The whole variable domain, filled in from reference TRBV29-1 and TRBJ1-2, reads SAVISQKPSRDICQRGTSLTIQCQVDSQVTMMFWYRQQPGQSLTLIATANQGSEATYESGFVIDKFPISRPNLTFSTLTVSNMSPEDSSIYLCSVGDSSNYGYTFGSGTRLTVV.

The chain uses TRBV5-1 and TRBJ2-3; D uncertain. V was pared by 0 bases and J by 0 bases, with 8 bases between. CDR3 length: 15 amino acids. In germline, CDR1 is SGHRS, CDR2 YFSETQ. The CDR3 region has the DNA TGCGCCAGCAGCTTGGAGGCCCCTAGCACAGATACGCAGTATTTT. Translating it yields CASSLEAPSTDTQYF.

The genes are TRBV4-1 and TRBJ1-5; a possible D gene is TRBD1 (5 bases). Germline assignment: CDR1 MGHRA and CDR2 YSYEKL. The V gene lost 0 bases and the J gene lost 1 base, with 13 bases spanning the gap. This CDR3 is 17 amino acids long. The CDR3 DNA follows: TGCGCCAGCAGCCAAGAGATGGTCAGGGCAAGCAATCAGCCCCAGCATTTT. Translation: CASSQEMVRASNQPQHF.

V and J are TRBV19 and TRBJ2-5; TRBD2 matches at 11 bases. There are 15 residues in the CDR3. Germline trimming cut 6 bases from V and 2 bases from J; bases unmatched to any gene: 5. Germline values: CDR1 LNHDA, CDR2 SQIVND (reference sequence). The CDR3 nucleotides are TGTGCCAGTAGCGGGGGACTAGCGGATCAAGAGACCCAGTACTTC. Amino acid sequence: CASSGGLADQETQYF. Combining the CDR3 with reference TRBV19 and TRBJ2-5 gives the whole variable domain DGGITQSPKYLFRKEGQNVTLSCEQNLNHDAMYWYRQDPGQGLRLIYYSQIVNDFQKGDIAEGYSVSREKKESFPLTVTSAQKNPTAFYLCASSGGLADQETQYFGPGTRLLVL.

The genes are TRBV9 and TRBJ2-1, with 8 bases matching TRBD1. CDR3 length: 17 residues. The germline V gene encodes CDR1 SGDLS and CDR2 YYNGEE. V trimming: 2 bases; J trimming: 1 base; junction bases outside the gene matches: 8. CDR3 coding DNA: TGTGCCAGCAGCGTCCCACCAGGGGGCATGTCCTACAATGAGCAGTTCTTC. Amino acids: CASSVPPGGMSYNEQFF. Based on the CDR3 plus reference TRBV9 and TRBJ2-1, the full variable domain is DSGVTQTPKHLITATGQRVTLRCSPRSGDLSVYWYQQSLDQGLQFLIQYYNGEERAKGNILERFSAQQFPDLHSELNLSSLELGDSALYFCASSVPPGGMSYNEQFFGPGTRLTVL.

CDR3 in DNA: TGTGCCAGCAGTGACGGGCCAACCCAGTACTATGGCTACACCTTC. Amino acids: CASSDGPTQYYGYTF. The chain joins TRBV6-1 to TRBJ1-2; D is uncertain. CDR1 and CDR2 from the germline V gene are MNHNS and SASEGT. V lost 3 bases, J lost 3 bases, and 14 bases lay in between. The CDR3 consists of 15 residues.

This clone has a handful of counts. The chain couples TRBV5-6 to TRBJ1-6; the match to TRBD1 covers 8 bases. J gave up 7 bases and V 5 bases, and 8 bases lay outside the gene matches. CDR3 size: 15 residues. Per germline, CDR1 SGHDT and CDR2 YYEEEE. The CDR3 loop is CASRSGQVLNSPLHF. CDR3 bases: TGTGCCAGCAGGTCGGGACAGGTCCTAAATTCACCCCTCCACTTT.

J is TRBJ1-4 and V is TRBV18, with D uncertain. This CDR3 region has 13 residues. The V and J ends lost 5 bases and 0 bases respectively, with 4 bases between them. From germline, CDR1 is KGHSH and CDR2 LQKENI. CDR3 amino acids: CASSEATNEKLFF. The CDR3 nucleotides read TGTGCCAGCTCAGAGGCAACTAATGAAAAACTGTTTTTT.

The V call is TRBV21-1, the J call TRBJ2-6; TRBD1 is the table's D call and was not checked against the DNA. TRBV21-1 is listed as a pseudogene. This CDR3 has 20 amino acids. This chain's CDR3 is CASSKGRYGAESSGANVLTF. The CDR3 region has the DNA TGTGCCAGCAGCAAAGGTCGTTATGGGGCAGAAAGCTCTGGGGCCAACGTCCTGACTTTC.

The V gene is TRBV4-2, the J gene TRBJ2-3; D is tentatively TRBD1 or TRBD2 (6 bases each). Germline CDR1 is LGHNA and CDR2 is YNFKEQ. Trimming took 4 bases from V and 5 from J, leaving 16 bases between them. CDR3 size: 15 residues. In DNA form, the CDR3 reads TGTGCCAGCAGCCCCCTAGGGGGGCGAGGAGATACGCAGTATTTT. Its protein product is CASSPLGGRGDTQYF.

This rearrangement joins TRBV11-3 to TRBJ2-1; 11 nucleotides align to TRBD2. Germline trimming cut 5 bases from V and 3 bases from J; bases unmatched to any gene: 12. Germline V CDR1 and CDR2: SGHNT, YENEEA. The CDR3 is 18 residues long. The CDR3 nucleotides read TGTGCCAGCAGCCCACTAGCGGGAGAAGAAGCGGTCTACAATGAGCAGTTCTTC. This sequence encodes CASSPLAGEEAVYNEQFF.

The rearrangement uses TRBV28 and TRBJ1-2; 7 nucleotides match TRBD1. Germline V gives CDR1 MDHEN, CDR2 SYDVKM. The CDR3 runs to 14 residues. The V segment lost 6 bases and the J segment 4 bases; nucleotides outside the gene matches: 8. This CDR3 reads CASSPGQTLYGYTF. Here the CDR3 DNA reads TGTGCCAGCAGCCCGGGACAGACACTCTATGGCTACACCTTC.